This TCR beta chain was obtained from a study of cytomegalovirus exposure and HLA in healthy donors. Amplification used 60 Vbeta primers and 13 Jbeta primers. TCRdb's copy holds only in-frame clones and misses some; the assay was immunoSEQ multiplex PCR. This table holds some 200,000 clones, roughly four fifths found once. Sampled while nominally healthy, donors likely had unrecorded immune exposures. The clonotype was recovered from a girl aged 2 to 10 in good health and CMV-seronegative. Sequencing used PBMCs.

The CDR3 DNA is TGCGCCAGCAGCCCCGGGATCCCTTATGGCTACACCTTC. This translates into CASSPGIPYGYTF. The chain recombines TRBV5-1 with TRBJ1-2; no firm D call. V was shortened by 4 bases and J by 5 bases, with 12 bases between the two germline ends. CDR3 length: 13 residues. Germline V gives CDR1 SGHRS, CDR2 YFSETQ.